These 29 T cell receptor beta chains came from one sample sequenced in a study of spatial heterogeneity in lung cancer. Regarding time point: blood at routine non-recurrence follow-up after resection. From the 5' RACE reads, TCRdb called clonotypes with MiXCR, one entry per CDR3 protein. This table holds approximately 110,000 distinct CDR3 sequences, 9.5% to 14% found once. This material consisted of PBMCs, taken at follow-up. The receptors were gathered from a female donor with early-stage non-small cell lung cancer.

The J gene is TRBJ1-2, the V gene TRBV24-1, with unresolved D. The CDR3 spans 14 residues. V was pared by 3 bases and J by 3 bases, with 10 bases between. Per germline, CDR1 KGHDR and CDR2 SFDVKD. CDR3 protein: CATSDVDLYYGYTF. CDR3 coding DNA: TGTGCCACCAGTGATGTGGACTTATACTATGGCTACACCTTC.

J is TRBJ1-4 and V is TRBV6-5; TRBD1 is a possible D gene (6 bases). The CDR3 is 14 residues long. V lost 7 bases, J lost 4 bases, and 13 bases lay in between. Germline V gives CDR1 MNHEY, CDR2 SVGAGI. The CDR3 sequence is CASKHRVINEKLFF. CDR3 nucleotide sequence: TGTGCCAGCAAACACAGGGTGATTAATGAAAAACTGTTTTTT.

This clonotype showed up many times. The V gene is TRBV7-8, the J gene TRBJ2-3; D is unresolved. The CDR3 totals 13 residues. Looked up from germline, CDR1 is SGHVS and CDR2 is FQNEAQ. Trimming cost V 2 bases and J 0 bases, with 3 bases left between them. The DNA for the CDR3 is TGTGCCAGCAGCTTATACAGCACAGATACGCAGTATTTT. This codes for CASSLYSTDTQYF.

The table lists this clonotype with a few counts. The chain combines TRBV2 with TRBJ2-7, with 8 bases lining up with TRBD2. CDR1 is SNHLY and CDR2 is FYNNEI in the germline V gene. This CDR3 is built from 14 residues. V trimming: 3 bases; J trimming: 4 bases; junction bases outside the gene matches: 5. CDR3 sequence reads: CASSDRLAGYEQYV. DNA for the CDR3: TGTGCCAGCAGTGATAGGTTAGCGGGATACGAGCAGTACGTC.

In its sample, this clonotype was seen a few times. V usage is TRBV6-2 or TRBV6-3 and J usage is TRBJ2-3; D gene ambiguous. This CDR3 is built from 13 residues. The germline V gene has CDR1 MNHEY and CDR2 SVGEGT. The V and J ends lost 6 bases and 5 bases respectively, with 12 bases between them. The CDR3 protein is CASRQEVVDTQYF. Written as DNA, the CDR3 is TGTGCCAGCAGACAAGAGGTTGTAGATACGCAGTATTTT.

This clonotype turned up a few times. This chain joins TRBV6-2 or TRBV6-3 and TRBJ2-4; tentatively, D is TRBD1 (6 bases). The CDR3 is made up of 17 amino acids. Germline-derived CDR1 and CDR2 are MNHEY and SVGEGT. Trimming cost V 2 bases and J 0 bases, with 14 bases left between them. The CDR3 sequence is CASSYPTGRLAKNIQYF. The CDR3 DNA is TGTGCCAGCAGTTACCCGACAGGTCGGCTAGCCAAAAACATTCAGTACTTC.

This clonotype was detected only a few times. The V and J genes are TRBV19 and TRBJ2-5; D gene unclear. V gave up 5 bases and J gave up 0 bases, with 7 bases separating them. This CDR3 region has 13 residues. The germline CDR1 and CDR2 sequences are LNHDA and SQIVND (reference sequence). The CDR3 bases are TGTGCCAGTAGTTGGGCATACCAAGAGACCCAGTACTTC. Amino acids: CASSWAYQETQYF. Looking up the rest from reference TRBV19 and TRBJ2-5 gives the full variable domain: DGGITQSPKYLFRKEGQNVTLSCEQNLNHDAMYWYRQDPGQGLRLIYYSQIVNDFQKGDIAEGYSVSREKKESFPLTVTSAQKNPTAFYLCASSWAYQETQYFGPGTRLLVL.

This clonotype has at least ten counts. The J gene is TRBJ2-1, the V gene TRBV24-1; 11 nucleotides match TRBD1. Germline CDR1 is KGHDR and CDR2 is SFDVKD. The trim removed 1 base at V and 10 bases at J, leaving 8 bases unmatched. This CDR3 has 16 residues. DNA for the CDR3: TGTGCCACCAGTGATTTCCGGGACAGGGGGTATCAGGAGCAGTTCTTC. As protein: CATSDFRDRGYQEQFF.

The chain has TRBV5-1 and TRBJ1-2; 8 nucleotides align to TRBD1. V was pared by 0 bases and J by 4 bases, with 2 bases of the junction left unmatched. The V gene's germline CDR1 is SGHRS and CDR2 YFSETQ. The CDR3 has 14 residues. The CDR3 reads CASSLGQGTYGYTF. The CDR3 bases are TGCGCCAGCAGCTTGGGACAGGGGACCTATGGCTACACCTTC.

Only a few counts were recorded for this clonotype. The junction differs from germline at one of its ends, possibly a read error. The J gene is TRBJ1-5, the V gene TRBV7-8; D ambiguous. The CDR3 totals 11 residues. Germline V gene sequence: CDR1 SGHVS, CDR2 FQNEAQ. The CDR3 DNA reads as TGTGCCAGCAGCTTAGTATCGCCGGGCAATTTT. Its translation: CASSLVSPGNF.

This clonotype has just a few counts. The chain uses TRBV7-2 and TRBJ2-1, with a possible D match to TRBD1 (5 bases). The CDR3 has 16 residues. Germline V lookup: CDR1 SGHTA, CDR2 FQGNSA. V was cut by 5 bases and J by 7 bases, with 21 bases left in between. CDR3 loop: CASSPTRGVLSNEQFF. CDR3 coding DNA: TGTGCCAGCAGCCCCACAAGGGGCGTTCTGTCTAATGAGCAGTTCTTC.

The chain carries TRBV20-1 and TRBJ1-5; D not certain. Germline CDR1 is DFQATT and CDR2 is SNEGSKA (reference sequence). Trimming removed 6 bases at V and 0 bases at J, with 9 bases between. The CDR3 totals 13 residues. The CDR3 loop reads CSAKIFSNQPQHF. In DNA form, the CDR3 reads TGCAGTGCGAAGATATTTAGCAATCAGCCCCAGCATTTT.

This clonotype has a count of ten or more. The V call is TRBV28, the J call TRBJ2-1; D perhaps matches TRBD2 (5 bases). Germline lookup yields CDR1 MDHEN and CDR2 SYDVKM. The V gene lost 6 bases and the J gene lost 4 bases, with 16 bases spanning the gap. The CDR3 is 15 residues long. For the CDR3, the DNA is TGTGCCAGCAGCCGCACAAGCGGCACTTACAATGAGCAGTTCTTC. Translation: CASSRTSGTYNEQFF.

The rearrangement joins TRBV24-1 to TRBJ1-5, with D uncertain. From germline, CDR1 is KGHDR and CDR2 SFDVKD. The CDR3 has 15 amino acids. Trimming shortened V by 4 bases and J by 2 bases, and 11 bases separated the two germline ends. CDR3 loop: CATSDPAYGNQPQHF. For the CDR3, the DNA is TGTGCCACCAGTGACCCCGCGTACGGCAATCAGCCCCAGCATTTT.

The rearrangement uses TRBV11-1 and TRBJ1-1; D perhaps matches TRBD1 (5 bases). Trimming stripped 5 bases from V and 0 bases from J, with 10 bases between. CDR3 length: 14 amino acids. CDR1 and CDR2 from the germline V gene are SGHAT and FQDESV (reference sequence). CDR3 bases: TGTGCCAGCAGCCAACGACAGTTGAACACTGAAGCTTTCTTT. Translated: CASSQRQLNTEAFF.

This rearrangement joins TRBV12-3 or TRBV12-4 to TRBJ1-5; 7 bases match TRBD1. The CDR3 extends over 14 amino acids. V dropped 4 bases and J dropped 3; count of bases not matched to a gene: 3. The CDR3 DNA reads as TGTGCCAGCAGTTCGGGACAGTTCAATCAGCCCCAGCATTTT. Its translation is CASSSGQFNQPQHF.

The genes are TRBV6-5 and TRBJ2-3; 8 bases are shared with TRBD1. Germline V lookup: CDR1 MNHEY, CDR2 SVGAGI. The CDR3 is made up of 16 amino acids. V gave up 0 bases and J gave up 2 bases; unmatched junction bases: 4. This CDR3 is CASSYSRGRVTDTQYF. Here the CDR3 DNA reads TGTGCCAGCAGTTACTCCAGGGGGCGCGTCACAGATACGCAGTATTTT.

The rearrangement joins TRBV10-2 to TRBJ2-7; either TRBD1 or TRBD2 may supply D (5 bases each). V was pared by 8 bases and J by 3 bases, with 23 bases between. The CDR3 totals 16 residues. Germline-derived CDR1 and CDR2 are WSHSY and SAAADI. DNA of the CDR3: TGCGCCAGCCCAAATCCCGACAGCGGAACTATCTACGAGCAGTACTTC. The encoded protein is CASPNPDSGTIYEQYF.

This chain connects TRBV12-3 or TRBV12-4 to TRBJ2-5, with 10 bases aligning to TRBD2. The CDR3 spans 15 residues. Trimming removed 3 bases from V and 4 bases from J; junction bases left unmatched: 5. CDR3 in DNA: TGTGCCAGCAGTTTTGCTAGCGGGAGAGGAGAGACCCAGTACTTC. It specifies CASSFASGRGETQYF.

This clonotype was detected ten times or more. The V gene is TRBV3-1, the J gene TRBJ2-1; D unresolved. The V and J ends lost 3 bases and 0 bases respectively, with 9 bases between them. There are 15 residues in the CDR3. CDR1 LGHDT and CDR2 YNNKEL come from the germline V gene (reference sequence). The CDR3 sequence is CASSQRLSSYNEQFF. The DNA of the CDR3 is TGTGCCAGCAGCCAGAGACTCAGCTCCTACAATGAGCAGTTCTTC.

In its sample, this clonotype was seen a few times. V usage is TRBV7-6 and J usage is TRBJ2-7; no firm D call. Between the trimmed V and J ends, which lost 0 bases and 2 bases, there was a span of 11 bases. Germline V lookup: CDR1 SGHVS, CDR2 FNYEAQ. The CDR3 length is 15 residues. The CDR3 coding sequence is TGTGCCAGCAGCTTAGCTCCTTCTGCGGCCTACGAGCAGTACTTC. The encoded protein is CASSLAPSAAYEQYF.

This clonotype has just a few counts. V and J are TRBV28 and TRBJ1-2, with 10 nucleotides matching TRBD1. The ends lost 4 bases at V and 2 bases at J; junction bases unmatched: 4. The germline V gene encodes CDR1 MDHEN and CDR2 SYDVKM. There are 15 residues in the CDR3. CDR3 residues: CASSSPGQGNYGYTF. DNA of the CDR3: TGTGCCAGCAGTTCCCCGGGACAGGGGAACTATGGCTACACCTTC.

The chain employs TRBV5-1 and TRBJ2-3, with 8 bases fitting TRBD2. Looked up from germline, CDR1 is SGHRS and CDR2 is YFSETQ. The CDR3 spans 16 residues. J was trimmed by 1 base and V by 4 bases; bases with no gene match: 8. The CDR3 DNA reads as TGCGCCAGCAGCGGCGGGAGCGGGGGTGGCACAGATACGCAGTATTTT. It translates to CASSGGSGGGTDTQYF.

V and J are TRBV6-6 and TRBJ1-3; D unresolved. Germline V gene sequence: CDR1 MNHNY, CDR2 SVGAGI (reference sequence). The CDR3 covers 14 residues. Trimming stripped 0 bases from V and 4 bases from J, with 7 bases between. The CDR3 bases are TGTGCCAGCAGTTACTCAGGACGCGGAAACACCATATATTTT. Translating gives CASSYSGRGNTIYF.

A note on this clonotype: A read error may produce the germline difference seen at one junction end. The chain couples TRBV4-3 to TRBJ1-2, with D tentatively TRBD1 (5 bases). Germline loops: CDR1 LGHNA, CDR2 YSLEER. The CDR3 totals 15 residues. For the CDR3, the DNA is TGCACCAGCAGCCAAGAAACAGGATCCTACTATGGCTACACCTTC. As protein: CTSSQETGSYYGYTF.

This chain joins TRBV5-1 and TRBJ2-5; no reliable D call. Trimming pared 0 bases from V and 5 bases from J, leaving 11 bases between. The V gene's germline CDR1 is SGHRS and CDR2 YFSETQ. This CDR3 is 14 amino acids long. The CDR3 protein is CASSLAVDGETQYF. The DNA of the CDR3 is TGCGCCAGCAGCTTGGCCGTGGACGGGGAGACCCAGTACTTC.

For this clonotype: The junction differs from germline at one of its ends, possibly a read error. This chain joins TRBV7-9 and TRBJ2-3; TRBD1 aligns across 8 bases. This CDR3 contains 15 residues. From germline, CDR1 is SEHNR and CDR2 FQNEAQ (reference sequence). The CDR3 region is CVSSPTGVYTDTQYF. For the CDR3, the DNA is TGTGTCAGCAGCCCGACAGGGGTTTACACAGATACGCAGTATTTT.

This clonotype was observed a few times. This chain uses TRBV28 with TRBJ2-5, with 7 bases identical to TRBD1. The CDR3 consists of 16 residues. Germline lookup yields CDR1 MDHEN and CDR2 SYDVKM. Germline trimming cut 5 bases from V and 1 base from J; bases unmatched to any gene: 10. In DNA form, the CDR3 reads TGTGCCAGCAGTCCACAAAGGGGGCCGTCCCAAGAGACCCAGTACTTC. It translates to CASSPQRGPSQETQYF.

This sequence joins TRBV7-9 and TRBJ1-6; D gene uncertain. Looked up from germline, CDR1 is SEHNR and CDR2 is FQNEAQ (reference sequence). Trimming stripped 3 bases from V and 5 bases from J, with 11 bases between. CDR3 length: 15 residues. Here the CDR3 DNA reads TGTGCCAGCAGCTTTACAGCCAGCGATAATTCACCCCTCCACTTT. Protein sequence: CASSFTASDNSPLHF.